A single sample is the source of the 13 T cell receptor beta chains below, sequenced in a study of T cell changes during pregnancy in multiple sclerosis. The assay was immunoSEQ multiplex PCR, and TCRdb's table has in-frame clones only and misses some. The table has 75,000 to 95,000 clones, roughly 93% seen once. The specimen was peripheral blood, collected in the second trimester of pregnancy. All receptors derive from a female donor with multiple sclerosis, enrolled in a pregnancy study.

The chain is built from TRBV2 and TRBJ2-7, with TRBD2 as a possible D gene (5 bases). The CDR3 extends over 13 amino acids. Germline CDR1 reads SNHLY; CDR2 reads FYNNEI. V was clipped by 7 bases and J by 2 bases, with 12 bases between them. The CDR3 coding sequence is TGTGCCAGCACTCTCGAGGGAACCTACGAGCAGTACTTC. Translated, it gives CASTLEGTYEQYF.

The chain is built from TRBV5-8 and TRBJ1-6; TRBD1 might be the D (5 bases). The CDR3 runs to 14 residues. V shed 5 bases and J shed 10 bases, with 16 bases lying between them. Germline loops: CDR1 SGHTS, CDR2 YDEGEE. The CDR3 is CASRSGRHQSPLHF. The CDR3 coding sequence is TGTGCCAGCAGATCAGGGCGTCATCAGTCACCCCTCCACTTT.

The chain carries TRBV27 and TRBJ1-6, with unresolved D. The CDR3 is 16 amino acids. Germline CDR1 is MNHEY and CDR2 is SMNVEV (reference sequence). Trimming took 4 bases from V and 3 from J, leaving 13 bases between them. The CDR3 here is CASSSSESGYNSPLHF. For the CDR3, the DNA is TGTGCCAGCAGTTCCTCTGAAAGCGGCTATAATTCACCCCTCCACTTT.

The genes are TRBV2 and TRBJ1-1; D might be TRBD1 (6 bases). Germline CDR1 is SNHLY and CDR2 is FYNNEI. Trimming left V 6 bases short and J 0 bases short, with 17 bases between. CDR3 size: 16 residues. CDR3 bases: TGTGCCAGCAGATACACCGGGACACAATTGAACACTGAAGCTTTCTTT. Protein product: CASRYTGTQLNTEAFF.

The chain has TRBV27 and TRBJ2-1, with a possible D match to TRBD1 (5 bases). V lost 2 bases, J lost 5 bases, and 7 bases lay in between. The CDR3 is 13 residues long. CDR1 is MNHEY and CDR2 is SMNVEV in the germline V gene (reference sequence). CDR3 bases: TGTGCCAGCAGTTTAGACAGCGACAATGAGCAGTTCTTC. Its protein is CASSLDSDNEQFF.

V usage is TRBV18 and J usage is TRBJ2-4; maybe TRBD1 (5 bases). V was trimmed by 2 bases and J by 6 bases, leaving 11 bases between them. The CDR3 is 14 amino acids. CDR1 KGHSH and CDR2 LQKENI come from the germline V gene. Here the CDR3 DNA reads TGTGCCAGCTCACCAGGGGCTCAGGGAAACATTCAGTACTTC. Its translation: CASSPGAQGNIQYF.

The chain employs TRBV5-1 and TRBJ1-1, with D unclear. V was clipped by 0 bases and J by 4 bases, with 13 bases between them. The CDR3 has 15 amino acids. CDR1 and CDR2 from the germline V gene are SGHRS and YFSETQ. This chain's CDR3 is CASSLDMTGGTEAFF. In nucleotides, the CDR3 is TGCGCCAGCAGCTTGGACATGACCGGCGGCACTGAAGCTTTCTTT.

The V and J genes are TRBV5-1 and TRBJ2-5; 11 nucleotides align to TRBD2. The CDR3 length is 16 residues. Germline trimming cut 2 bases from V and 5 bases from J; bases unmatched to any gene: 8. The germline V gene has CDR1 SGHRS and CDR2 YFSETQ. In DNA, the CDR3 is TGCGCCAGCAGCTTAGTACTAGCGGGGGTCGGGGAGACCCAGTACTTC. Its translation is CASSLVLAGVGETQYF.

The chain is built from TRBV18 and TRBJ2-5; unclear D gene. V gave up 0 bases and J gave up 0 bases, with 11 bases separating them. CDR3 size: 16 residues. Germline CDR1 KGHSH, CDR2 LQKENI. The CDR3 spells CASSPPTRWYQETQYF. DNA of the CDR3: TGTGCCAGCTCACCACCGACACGGTGGTACCAAGAGACCCAGTACTTC.

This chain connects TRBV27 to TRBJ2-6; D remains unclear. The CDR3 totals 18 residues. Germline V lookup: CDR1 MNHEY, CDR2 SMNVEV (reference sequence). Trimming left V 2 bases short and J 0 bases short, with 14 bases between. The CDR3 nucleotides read TGTGCCAGCAGTTTAGGGCCGATCGCCTACTCTGGGGCCAACGTCCTGACTTTC. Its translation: CASSLGPIAYSGANVLTF.

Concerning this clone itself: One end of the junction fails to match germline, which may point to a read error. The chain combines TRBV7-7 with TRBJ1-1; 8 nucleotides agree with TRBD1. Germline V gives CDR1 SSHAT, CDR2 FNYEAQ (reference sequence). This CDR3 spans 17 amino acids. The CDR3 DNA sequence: TGTGCTAGCAGCTCCCCGCCGACAGGGGAACTTAGACTTAAAGCTTTCTTT. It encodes CASSSPPTGELRLKAFF.

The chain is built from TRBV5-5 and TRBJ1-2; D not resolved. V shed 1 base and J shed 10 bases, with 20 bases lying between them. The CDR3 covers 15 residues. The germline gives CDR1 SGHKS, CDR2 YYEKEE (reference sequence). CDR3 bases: TGTGCCAGCAGCTTGATCCAGCAACTAAGCTACCTCTACACCTTC. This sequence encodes CASSLIQQLSYLYTF. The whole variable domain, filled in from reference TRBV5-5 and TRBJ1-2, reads DAGVTQSPTHLIKTRGQQVTLRCSPISGHKSVSWYQQVLGQGPQFIFQYYEKEERGRGNFPDRFSARQFPNYSSELNVNALLLGDSALYLCASSLIQQLSYLYTFGSGTRLTVV.

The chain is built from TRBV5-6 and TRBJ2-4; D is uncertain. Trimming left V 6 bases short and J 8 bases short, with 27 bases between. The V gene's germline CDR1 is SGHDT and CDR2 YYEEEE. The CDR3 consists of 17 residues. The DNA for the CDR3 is TGTGCCAGCACATCACCCATGTCGGATTCCCGCGAGGACATTCAGTACTTC. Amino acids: CASTSPMSDSREDIQYF.